This T cell receptor beta chain was recovered during a study of T-cell reconstitution after alpha-beta-depleted transplantation in children. This CDR3 spans 15 amino acids. J lost 2 bases, V lost 5 bases, and 6 bases had no gene match. Preparation of the TCRbeta library used unique molecular identifiers. TCRdb processed the PCR reads anew with MiXCR; each CDR3 protein has one entry. Altogether hundreds of thousands of distinct CDR3 sequences are present, over 15% being singletons, with the ten largest covering around 0.96%. The sequencing used PBMCs from the stem cell graft donor, collected from the stem cell graft. This rearrangement joins TRBV12-3 or TRBV12-4 to TRBJ2-3, with TRBD2 identical over 8 bases. This TCR came from a human donor who donated a stem cell graft to a child with acute myeloid leukemia. The CDR3 protein is CASSQLSGITDTQYF. The DNA of the CDR3 is TGTGCCAGCAGTCAACTTAGCGGGATCACAGATACGCAGTATTTT.